These T cell receptor beta chains were read from a single sample in a study of CD8 T cells in ankylosing spondylitis. TCRdb recomputed calls from the 5' RACE reads with MiXCR, one row per CDR3 protein. This table has about 190,000 distinct CDR3 sequences, under 15% appearing once. The sequencing input was blood, either unsorted or a sorted T cell fraction (not recorded which). All receptors come from a female donor with ankylosing spondylitis or in good health (not recorded which). Each CDR3 is given with its conserved first and last residue. The D gene is left open where the match is weak. Rows may omit the clone size; those that give it use once, few, many or a size class.

V: TRBV7-8; D: NA; J: TRBJ2-2; size: many; DNA: TGTGCCAGCGCCGGTGCACATTTGATCGGGGAGCTGTTTTTT; CDR3: CASAGAHLIGELFF
V: TRBV27; D: NA; J: TRBJ2-1; size: many; DNA: TGTGCCAGCAGTTTCCTCCGGGACACCTACAATGAGCAGTTCTTC; CDR3: CASSFLRDTYNEQFF
V: TRBV5-1; D: TRBD1; J: TRBJ1-5; size: many; DNA: TGCGCCAGCGCAAGTACAGGGGATAGCAATCAGCCCCAGCATTTT; CDR3: CASASTGDSNQPQHF
V: TRBV20-1; D: NA; J: TRBJ2-1; size: NA; DNA: TGCAGTGCTAGAGACATCCTAGCGAACTCCTACAATGAGCAGTTCTTC; CDR3: CSARDILANSYNEQFF
V: TRBV20-1; D: NA; J: TRBJ2-4; size: few; DNA: TGCAGTGCTAGCAGGCAGGGGGGGGCCAAAAACATTCAGTACTTC; CDR3: CSASRQGGAKNIQYF
V: TRBV5-1; D: TRBD2; J: TRBJ2-7; size: many; DNA: TGCGCCAGCAGCCCGGGACTAGCGGGAGAGAGCTCCTACGAGCAGTACTTC; CDR3: CASSPGLAGESSYEQYF
V: TRBV11-2; D: NA; J: TRBJ2-1; size: NA; DNA: TGTGCCAGCAGCGATCCATACAATGAGCAGTTCTTC; CDR3: CASSDPYNEQFF
V: TRBV18; D: TRBD2; J: TRBJ2-7; size: many; DNA: TGTGCCAGCTCACCACCGTCTAGCGGAGGCTACGAGCAGTACTTC; CDR3: CASSPPSSGGYEQYF
V: TRBV25-1; D: TRBD2; J: TRBJ2-7; size: many; DNA: TGTGCCAGCAGTTGGGGACTAGCGGGATTCTACGAGCAGTACTTC; CDR3: CASSWGLAGFYEQYF
V: TRBV21-1; D: NA; J: TRBJ2-7; size: many; DNA: TGTGCCAGCAGCTCAATTCGGCCGGAACCCTACGAGCAGTACTTC; CDR3: CASSSIRPEPYEQYF
V: TRBV20-1; D: NA; J: TRBJ1-5; size: few; DNA: TGCAGTGCTAGAGAGAATAGCAATCAGCCCCAGCATTTT; CDR3: CSARENSNQPQHF
V: TRBV7-2; D: NA; J: TRBJ2-6; size: few; DNA: TGTGCCAGCAGCCTCCGTACTGTGGGGGCCAACGTCCTGACTTTC; CDR3: CASSLRTVGANVLTF
V: TRBV28; D: NA; J: TRBJ2-7; size: NA; DNA: TGTGCCAGCAGTTTGCCGGGGGGCCCTACCTACGAGCAGTACTTC; CDR3: CASSLPGGPTYEQYF
V: TRBV20-1; D: NA; J: TRBJ2-7; size: few; DNA: TGCAGTGCTACAAGGGACCGGGACTTGTCTTCCTACGAGCAGTACTTC; CDR3: CSATRDRDLSSYEQYF
V: TRBV20-1; D: NA; J: TRBJ2-6; size: few; DNA: TGCAGTGCTAAAACGGTACTAGGTCCTGGGGCCAACGTCCTGACTTTC; CDR3: CSAKTVLGPGANVLTF
V: TRBV4-1; D: NA; J: TRBJ1-1; size: NA; DNA: TGCACCAGCAGGGGAATTTTGCGAGGGACTGAAGCTTTCTTT; CDR3: CTSRGILRGTEAFF
V: TRBV12-3/TRBV12-4; D: NA; J: TRBJ1-2; size: NA; DNA: TGTGCCAGCACTCCCCGGGAAAGGGACTATGGCTACACCTTC; CDR3: CASTPRERDYGYTF
V: TRBV20-1; D: NA; J: TRBJ2-7; size: many; DNA: TGCAGTGCTAGGGGGGACCGAGACTACGAGCAGTACTTC; CDR3: CSARGDRDYEQYF
V: TRBV6-6; D: NA; J: TRBJ2-7; size: many; DNA: TGTGCCAGCAGTTACTCATACTACGAGCAGTACTTC; CDR3: CASSYSYYEQYF
V: TRBV3-1; D: NA; J: TRBJ2-1; size: once; DNA: TGTGCCAGCAGCCCCGGGATTATTCCCGATGTGCAGTTCTTC; CDR3: CASSPGIIPDVQFF
V: TRBV12-3/TRBV12-4; D: TRBD2; J: TRBJ2-2; size: many; DNA: TGTGCCAGTAGACCGTTTAGGACTAGCGGTACCCCCGGGGAGCTGTTTTTT; CDR3: CASRPFRTSGTPGELFF
V: TRBV4-2; D: NA; J: TRBJ2-4; size: many; DNA: TGTGCCAGCAGCCCCCCCGTAACCAAAAACATTCAGTACTTC; CDR3: CASSPPVTKNIQYF
V: TRBV5-1; D: NA; J: TRBJ1-4; size: NA; DNA: TGCGCCAGCAGCTTGGGACTAGGGGAAAAACTGTTTTTT; CDR3: CASSLGLGEKLFF
V: TRBV19; D: TRBD1; J: TRBJ1-5; size: NA; DNA: TGTGCCAGTAGTACGACTTTGGGGACAGCGCGCAATCAGCCCCAGCATTTT; CDR3: CASSTTLGTARNQPQHF
V: TRBV12-3/TRBV12-4; D: TRBD2; J: TRBJ2-3; size: many; DNA: TGTGCCAGCAGTTCCGCTAGCGGGAGCTTCTCAGATACGCAGTATTTT; CDR3: CASSSASGSFSDTQYF
V: TRBV20-1; D: NA; J: TRBJ2-5; size: NA; DNA: TGCAGTGCTAGATCTGGCGGGACTCCCCAAGAGACCCAGTACTTC; CDR3: CSARSGGTPQETQYF
V: TRBV5-1; D: TRBD2; J: TRBJ2-7; size: few; DNA: TGCGCCAGCAGCCCGAGGGCTAGCGGGATGACCGAGCAGTACTTC; CDR3: CASSPRASGMTEQYF
V: TRBV28; D: TRBD2; J: TRBJ2-1; size: NA; DNA: TGTGCCAGCGGTCCTTCCGGACTAGCGGGATTTCTTAATGAGCAGTTCTTC; CDR3: CASGPSGLAGFLNEQFF
V: TRBV7-3; D: NA; J: TRBJ1-1; size: many; DNA: TGTGCCAGCAGCTCACGGGGCGGGAACACTGAAGCTTTCTTT; CDR3: CASSSRGGNTEAFF
V: TRBV27; D: NA; J: TRBJ1-5; size: NA; DNA: TGTGCCAGCAGTTTAGGAGCAGAATTCAATCAGCCCCAGCATTTT; CDR3: CASSLGAEFNQPQHF
V: TRBV29-1; D: NA; J: TRBJ1-3; size: few; DNA: TGCAGCGTTGGGTGGGAATTCAAGAATATAAACACCATATATTTT; CDR3: CSVGWEFKNINTIYF
V: TRBV5-4; D: NA; J: TRBJ2-1; size: few; DNA: TGTGCCAGCAGCGCCCGTGACGGCACCTACAATGAGCAGTTCTTC; CDR3: CASSARDGTYNEQFF
V: TRBV7-3; D: NA; J: TRBJ2-6; size: few; DNA: TGTGCCAGCAGCGACAGGACCTCTGGGGCCAACGTCCTGACTTTC; CDR3: CASSDRTSGANVLTF
V: TRBV30; D: NA; J: TRBJ1-1; size: NA; DNA: TGTGCCTGGACCAGGGAAGTGAACACTGAAGCTTTCTTT; CDR3: CAWTREVNTEAFF
V: TRBV28; D: NA; J: TRBJ2-7; size: many; DNA: TGTGCCAGCAGCACGGGACTTGGCTCCTACGAGCAGTACTTC; CDR3: CASSTGLGSYEQYF
V: TRBV5-6; D: TRBD1; J: TRBJ1-2; size: many; DNA: TGTGCCAGCAGAAGGACAGGAAACTATGGCTACACCTTC; CDR3: CASRRTGNYGYTF
V: TRBV12-3/TRBV12-4; D: NA; J: TRBJ1-5; size: many; DNA: TGTGCCAGCAGTTCCGAGGGGAATAATCAGCCCCAGCATTTT; CDR3: CASSSEGNNQPQHF
V: TRBV20-1; D: TRBD1; J: TRBJ2-3; size: few; DNA: TGCAGTGCTGTACGACAGGGGGCTGGTCCGGGGACCCGTCGAGACACAGATACGCAGTATTTT; CDR3: CSAVRQGAGPGTRRDTDTQYF
V: TRBV7-3; D: NA; J: TRBJ2-1; size: few; DNA: TGTGCCAGCAGAGACCCGGGAGTGCCTGGCAATGAGCAGTTCTTC; CDR3: CASRDPGVPGNEQFF
V: TRBV28; D: NA; J: TRBJ2-3; size: NA; DNA: TGTGCCAGCTCTGGGGGAGTGGCAGATACGCAGTATTTT; CDR3: CASSGGVADTQYF
V: TRBV7-2; D: TRBD2; J: TRBJ2-1; size: few; DNA: TGTGCCAGCAGCTTGGACCGACTAGCGGGGATGGAGCAGTTCTTC; CDR3: CASSLDRLAGMEQFF
V: TRBV7-9; D: NA; J: TRBJ2-5; size: few; DNA: TGTGCCAGCAGTTTTGAGTCCCAAGAGACCCAGTACTTC; CDR3: CASSFESQETQYF
V: TRBV5-1; D: NA; J: TRBJ2-3; size: few; DNA: TGCGCCAGCTCCAGTCTCCAGGGAGATACGCAGTATTTT; CDR3: CASSSLQGDTQYF
V: TRBV4-2; D: NA; J: TRBJ2-7; size: NA; DNA: TGTGCCAGCAGCCGGACGGGGCCCAGCTCCTACGAGCAGTACTTC; CDR3: CASSRTGPSSYEQYF
V: TRBV5-1; D: NA; J: TRBJ2-4; size: many; DNA: TGCGCCAGCAGCTTGGGAGGGTCAAACATTCAGTACTTC; CDR3: CASSLGGSNIQYF
V: TRBV6-2/TRBV6-3; D: TRBD2; J: TRBJ2-7; size: NA; DNA: TGTGCCAGCAGTTTCGGACTAGCGGGAGCTCTGGACGAGCAGTACTTC; CDR3: CASSFGLAGALDEQYF
V: TRBV4-3; D: TRBD1; J: TRBJ1-1; size: many; DNA: TGCGCCAGCAGCCAAGAACCGGGACAGTTGAACACTGAAGCTTTCTTT; CDR3: CASSQEPGQLNTEAFF